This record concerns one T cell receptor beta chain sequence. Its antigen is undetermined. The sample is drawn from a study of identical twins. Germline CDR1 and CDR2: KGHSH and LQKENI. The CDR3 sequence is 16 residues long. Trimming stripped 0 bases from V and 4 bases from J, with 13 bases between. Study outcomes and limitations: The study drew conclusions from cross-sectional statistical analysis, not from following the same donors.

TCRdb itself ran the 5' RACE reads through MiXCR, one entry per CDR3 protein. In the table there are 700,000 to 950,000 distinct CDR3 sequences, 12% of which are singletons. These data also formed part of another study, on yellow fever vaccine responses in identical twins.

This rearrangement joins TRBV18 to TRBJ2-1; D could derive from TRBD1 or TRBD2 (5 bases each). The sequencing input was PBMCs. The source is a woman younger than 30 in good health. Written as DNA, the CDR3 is TGTGCCAGCTCACCACCTGAGGGGACGAGGTACAATGAGCAGTTCTTC. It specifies CASSPPEGTRYNEQFF. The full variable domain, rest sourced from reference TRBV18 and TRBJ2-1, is NAGVMQNPRHLVRRRGQEARLRCSPMKGHSHVYWYRQLPEEGLKFMVYLQKENIIDESGMPKERFSAEFPKEGPSILRIQQVVRGDSAAYFCASSPPEGTRYNEQFFGPGTRLTVL.